This T cell receptor beta chain was obtained from a study of blood T cells in healthy people across ages. A second PCR, run for roughly 7 to 12 cycles, used a sample-barcoded 5' primer plus a J-beta primer mix. Carrying 12 random nucleotides, a template-switch adaptor labeled each individual cDNA molecule. There were at least 2.5 million CDR3-containing paired-end reads obtained from each sample. TCRdb reanalysed the 5' RACE reads using MiXCR and keeps one entry per CDR3 protein. The data show 800,000 to 950,000 distinct CDR3 sequences, about 48% seen once. Points on this clonotype: Its antigen is unknown.

All donors came from Russia, were Caucasian and healthy, and spanned ages roughly 6 to 95. Regarding the study as a whole: Donors of long life had a larger count of naive CD4+ cells and greater diversity than aged donors.

Trimming cost V 6 bases and J 2 bases; bases outside gene matches: 7. The CDR3 consists of 15 residues. Germline CDR1 is SGHAT and CDR2 is FQNNGV. The sample consisted of blood. The chain links TRBV11-2 to TRBJ1-3; 7 nucleotides align to TRBD1. This receptor was identified in a man aged 25-45 years in good health. The CDR3 protein is CASSSRQGTGNTIYF. CDR3 DNA sequence: TGTGCCAGCAGTTCAAGACAGGGTACTGGAAACACCATATATTTT.